This T cell receptor (beta chain) comes out of a study of neoadjuvant anti-PD-1 for oral cavity cancer. About the research overall: Most patients had three to four biweekly doses of 3 mg/kg nivolumab before resection. Patients without progression received a fourth nivolumab dose around day 43, then surgical resection on days 50-56. Study findings and constraints: Higher pretreatment Treg/Th17 ratios tracked higher pretreatment blood clonality.

About this clone: Its specificity is unknown.

This table comes from immunoSEQ multiplex PCR, and its TCRdb copy is limited to in-frame clones, with some not included. The top ten hold approximately 6% of the sample, which has 7,100 or so clones, 60% seen once. The input for sequencing was tumor tissue, taken before nivolumab (anti-PD-1) treatment. The sequence came from a person aged 40-85 years with oral cavity squamous cell carcinoma.

For the CDR3, the DNA is TGTGCCAGCAGCTTGGGTAGCTCTGGGGCCAACGTCCTGACTTTC. It is translated as CASSLGSSGANVLTF. The genes are TRBV5-6 and TRBJ2-6; D gene unclear. CDR1 and CDR2 from the germline V gene are SGHDT and YYEEEE. The length of the CDR3 is 15 residues. Trimming stripped 0 bases from V and 0 bases from J, with 4 bases between.